Listed below are T cell receptor beta chains from one sample, sequenced in a study of T cells in Graves' hyperthyroidism and ophthalmopathy. MiXCR, run by TCRdb on the multiplex PCR reads, gives a single entry per CDR3 protein. The sample contains approximately 380,000 distinct CDR3 sequences, over 13% of which appear only once. Sequencing was done on a sample of blood. Receptors were obtained from a man over 45 with Graves' ophthalmopathy. Both conserved end residues are part of each CDR3. A D gene is named only where the DNA matches it firmly. Clone size appears in some rows only: once, few, many, or a class for an expanded clone.

J gene: TRBJ2-2; clone size: few; D gene: -; V gene: TRBV30; CDR3 DNA: TGTGCCTGGAGTGTAAACATTCCGAACACCGGGGAGCTGTTTTTT; CDR3 protein: CAWSVNIPNTGELFF
J gene: TRBJ2-5; clone size: many; D gene: -; V gene: TRBV30; CDR3 DNA: TGTGCCTGGAGCGCAAGGACACGCCGAGAGACCCAGTACTTC; CDR3 protein: CAWSARTRRETQYF
J gene: TRBJ1-5; clone size: few; D gene: TRBD1; V gene: TRBV6-1; CDR3 DNA: TGTGCCAGCAAGGGGACAGAAAATCAGCCCCAGCATTTT; CDR3 protein: CASKGTENQPQHF
J gene: TRBJ2-1; clone size: -; D gene: TRBD2; V gene: TRBV12-3/TRBV12-4; CDR3 DNA: TGTGCCAGCAGTCAGGGGACTAGCGGGAGCAGGTATTCTTCCTACAATGAGCAGTTCTTC; CDR3 protein: CASSQGTSGSRYSSYNEQFF
J gene: TRBJ1-6; clone size: many; D gene: -; V gene: TRBV7-8; CDR3 DNA: TGTGCCAGCAGCGCAGGATGGGGGAACCATAATTCACCCCTCCACTTT; CDR3 protein: CASSAGWGNHNSPLHF
J gene: TRBJ2-1; clone size: many; D gene: TRBD2; V gene: TRBV20-1; CDR3 DNA: TGCAGTGCTAGTCTAGCGGGATGGCTTAGTGAGCAGTTCTTC; CDR3 protein: CSASLAGWLSEQFF
J gene: TRBJ2-2; clone size: many; D gene: TRBD2; V gene: TRBV7-8; CDR3 DNA: TGTGCCAGCAGCGTACCGGGGACTAGGAACACCGGGGAGCTGTTTTTT; CDR3 protein: CASSVPGTRNTGELFF
J gene: TRBJ2-7; clone size: many; D gene: -; V gene: TRBV3-1; CDR3 DNA: TGTGCCAGCAGCCAAGATATAACGGGAAGGCCTGGGTACTTC; CDR3 protein: CASSQDITGRPGYF
J gene: TRBJ1-1; clone size: once; D gene: TRBD1; V gene: TRBV19; CDR3 DNA: TGTGCCAGTAGGGAGACAGGGGTGTTGAACACTGAAGCTTTCTTT; CDR3 protein: CASRETGVLNTEAFF
J gene: TRBJ2-3; clone size: many; D gene: -; V gene: TRBV20-1; CDR3 DNA: TGCAGTGCTAGAGGGGGTAGCGGATACACAGATACGCAGTATTTT; CDR3 protein: CSARGGSGYTDTQYF